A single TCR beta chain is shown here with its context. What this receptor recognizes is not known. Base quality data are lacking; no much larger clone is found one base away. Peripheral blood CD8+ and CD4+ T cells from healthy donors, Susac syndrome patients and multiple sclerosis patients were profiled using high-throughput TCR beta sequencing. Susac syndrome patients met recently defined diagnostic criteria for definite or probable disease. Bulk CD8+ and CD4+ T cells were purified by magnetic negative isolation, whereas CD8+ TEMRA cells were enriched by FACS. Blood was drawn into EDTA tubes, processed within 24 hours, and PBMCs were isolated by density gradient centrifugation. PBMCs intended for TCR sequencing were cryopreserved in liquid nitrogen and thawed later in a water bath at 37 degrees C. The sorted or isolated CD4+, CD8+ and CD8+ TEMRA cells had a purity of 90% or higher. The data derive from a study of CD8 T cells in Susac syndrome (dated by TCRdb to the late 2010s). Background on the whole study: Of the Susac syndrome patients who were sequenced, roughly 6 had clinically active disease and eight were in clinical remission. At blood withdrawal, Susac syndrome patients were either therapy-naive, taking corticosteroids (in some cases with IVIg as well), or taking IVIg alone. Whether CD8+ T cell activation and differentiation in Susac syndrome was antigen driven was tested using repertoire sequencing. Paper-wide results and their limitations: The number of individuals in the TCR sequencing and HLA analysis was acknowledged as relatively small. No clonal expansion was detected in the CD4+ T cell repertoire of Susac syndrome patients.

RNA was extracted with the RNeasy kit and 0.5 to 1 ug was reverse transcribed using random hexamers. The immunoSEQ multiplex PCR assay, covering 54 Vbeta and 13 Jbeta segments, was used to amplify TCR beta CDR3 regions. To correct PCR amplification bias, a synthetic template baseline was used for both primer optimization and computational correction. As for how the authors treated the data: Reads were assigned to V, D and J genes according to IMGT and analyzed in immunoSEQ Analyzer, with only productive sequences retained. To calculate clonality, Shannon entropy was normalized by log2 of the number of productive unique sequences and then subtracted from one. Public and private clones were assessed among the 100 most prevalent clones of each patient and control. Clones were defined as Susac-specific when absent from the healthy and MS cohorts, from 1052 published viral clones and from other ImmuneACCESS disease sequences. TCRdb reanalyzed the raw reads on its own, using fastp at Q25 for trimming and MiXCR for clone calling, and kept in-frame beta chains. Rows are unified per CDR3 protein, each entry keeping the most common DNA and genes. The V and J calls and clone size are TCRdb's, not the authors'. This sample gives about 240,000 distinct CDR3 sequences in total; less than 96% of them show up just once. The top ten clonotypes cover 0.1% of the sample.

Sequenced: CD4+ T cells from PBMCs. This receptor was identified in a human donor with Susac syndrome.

The bases read TGTGCCAGCAGTCCCCAGACAGGGAGTAAATATGCCAAAAACATTCAGTACTTC. This gives the protein CASSPQTGSKYAKNIQYF. Rearrangement joined TRBV6-1 to TRBJ2-4, with 7 junctional bases fitting TRBD1. The CDR3 contains 18 residues, cysteine and phenylalanine counted. The CDR3 DNA has 54 bases and is translated from base 1. Here V drops 5 bases and J drops 1 base, and the junction holds 14 bases not matched to any gene. CDR1 and CDR2 were assigned from the germline V gene as MNHNS and SASEGT.